Below, 16 T cell receptor beta chains from the same sample are listed, as sequenced in a study of T cells in localized non-small cell lung cancer. Assay: immunoSEQ multiplex PCR; the TCRdb copy retains only in-frame clones and omits some. The sample records about 27,000 clones, 88% being singletons. Sequenced here: peripheral blood, sampled before any cancer treatment. The receptors here all came from a female donor at least 60 years old with stage II squamous cell lung carcinoma.

V gene TRBV7-9 combines with J gene TRBJ1-1; no clear D. V was shortened by 5 bases and J by 3 bases, with 10 bases between the two germline ends. CDR1 and CDR2 from the germline V gene are SEHNR and FQNEAQ (reference sequence). The CDR3 consists of 13 residues. Here the CDR3 reads CASSTAGYTEAFF. As DNA, the CDR3 is TGTGCCAGCAGCACTGCGGGGTACACTGAAGCTTTCTTT.

This chain links TRBV6-5 with TRBJ1-5, with 8 bases fitting TRBD1. CDR1 MNHEY and CDR2 SVGAGI come from the germline V gene. The CDR3 has 14 amino acids. J was trimmed by 1 base and V by 5 bases; bases with no gene match: 1. The CDR3 DNA reads TGTGCCAGCAGTCCAGGGGGCAGCAATCAGCCCCAGCATTTT. Translating it yields CASSPGGSNQPQHF.

The V and J genes are TRBV29-1 and TRBJ2-2; D may be TRBD2 (5 bases). Trimming removed 4 bases at V and 2 bases at J, with 8 bases between. Germline-derived CDR1 and CDR2 are SQVTM and ANQGSEA. The length of the CDR3 is 13 residues. CDR3 nucleotides: TGCAGCGTTGCACGGGGTAACACCGGGGAGCTGTTTTTT. It specifies CSVARGNTGELFF.

J is TRBJ1-2 and V is TRBV5-1, with D possibly being TRBD1 (5 bases). The ends were cut back, 1 base at V and 4 bases at J, with 11 bases in the middle. The CDR3 has 14 amino acids. In germline, CDR1 is SGHRS, CDR2 YFSETQ. This CDR3 is CASSLRGAGYGYTF. The DNA of the CDR3 is TGCGCCAGCAGCTTGAGAGGGGCTGGCTATGGCTACACCTTC.

In this sample, this clone turned up a few times. The CDR3 DNA reads as TGTGCCAGCAGCAAAGGGGCGGGAAATGGGGGAGCTTTCTTT. Translated, it gives CASSKGAGNGGAFF. The rearrangement joins TRBV21-1 to TRBJ1-1. TRBV21-1 is noted as a pseudogene. The CDR3 has 14 amino acids.

J is TRBJ2-4 and V is TRBV28; D call uncertain. This CDR3 is built from 12 residues. Per the germline V gene, CDR1 is MDHEN and CDR2 is SYDVKM. Trimming took off 6 bases at V and 7 bases at J, with 10 bases between the two ends. CDR3 region: CASSSGENIQYF. DNA for the CDR3: TGTGCCAGCAGCTCCGGCGAGAACATTCAGTACTTC.

The chain combines TRBV7-2 with TRBJ1-1; D unresolved. The CDR3 contains 15 residues. Trimming shortened V by 1 base and J by 0 bases, and 9 bases separated the two germline ends. Germline lookup yields CDR1 SGHTA and CDR2 FQGNSA. In DNA form, the CDR3 reads TGTGCCAGCAGCTTAGATGGAGGGATGAACACTGAAGCTTTCTTT. It codes for CASSLDGGMNTEAFF.

This CDR3 reads CAISETAGENIQYF. CDR3 DNA sequence: TGTGCCATCAGTGAGACGGCGGGGGAGAACATTCAGTACTTC. The chain combines TRBV10-3 with TRBJ2-4, with 7 nucleotides matching TRBD2. Germline CDR1 and CDR2: ENHRY and SYGVKD. V trimming: 2 bases; J trimming: 7 bases; junction bases outside the gene matches: 5. The CDR3 sequence is 14 residues long.

This chain joins TRBV2 and TRBJ1-2, with unresolved D. The CDR3 extends over 12 amino acids. Germline CDR1 reads SNHLY; CDR2 reads FYNNEI. V lost 7 bases and J lost 4, with 10 bases in between. The CDR3 protein is CASKDGFYGYTF. CDR3 bases: TGTGCCAGCAAAGACGGATTCTATGGCTACACCTTC.

The chain uses TRBV6-1 and TRBJ2-1; TRBD2 matches 11 bases. Germline V lookup: CDR1 MNHNS, CDR2 SASEGT. J lost 4 bases, V lost 4 bases, and 9 bases had no gene match. There are 17 residues in the CDR3. The CDR3 bases are TGTGCCAGCAGTGGGAAACTAGCGGGGGTCTTATACAATGAGCAGTTCTTC. This codes for CASSGKLAGVLYNEQFF.

The V call is TRBV4-1, the J call TRBJ2-7; the D is unclear. V lost 1 base to trimming and J lost 2 bases, with 9 bases between them. CDR1 is MGHRA, CDR2 YSYEKL, per germline. The length of the CDR3 is 14 residues. The CDR3 spells CASSQGLRAYEQYF. In DNA, the CDR3 is TGCGCCAGCAGCCAAGGCCTCCGGGCCTACGAGCAGTACTTC.

This chain joins TRBV5-4 and TRBJ2-5, with D perhaps matching TRBD1 or TRBD2 (5 bases each). This CDR3 contains 15 residues. Trimming pared 4 bases from V and 3 bases from J, leaving 16 bases between. Per germline, CDR1 SGHNT and CDR2 YYREEE (reference sequence). The CDR3 is CASSTTGTEKETQYF. CDR3 nucleotides: TGTGCCAGCAGCACGACCGGGACCGAGAAAGAGACCCAGTACTTC. Combining the CDR3 with reference TRBV5-4 and TRBJ2-5 gives the whole variable domain ETGVTQSPTHLIKTRGQQVTLRCSSQSGHNTVSWYQQALGQGPQFIFQYYREEENGRGNFPPRFSGLQFPNYSSELNVNALELDDSALYLCASSTTGTEKETQYFGPGTRLLVL.

The chain recombines TRBV9 with TRBJ2-1; 9 bases fit TRBD1. The CDR3 has 15 residues. J gave up 8 bases and V 0 bases, and 6 bases lay outside the gene matches. Germline V gene sequence: CDR1 SGDLS, CDR2 YYNGEE. The CDR3 bases are TGTGCCAGCAGCGTAGGGACAGGGGATGCCGATGAGCAGTTCTTC. Its protein product is CASSVGTGDADEQFF.

The chain links TRBV27 to TRBJ2-1; 13 positions agree with TRBD2. Trimming cost V 0 bases and J 0 bases; bases outside gene matches: 5. This CDR3 is 19 amino acids long. Germline-derived CDR1 and CDR2 are MNHEY and SMNVEV (reference sequence). In DNA form, the CDR3 reads TGTGCCAGCAGTTTATCCCCTCGGACTAGCGGGAGCTCCTACAATGAGCAGTTCTTC. This translates into CASSLSPRTSGSSYNEQFF.

The chain joins TRBV5-5 to TRBJ1-1; no firm D call. Germline V gives CDR1 SGHKS, CDR2 YYEKEE (reference sequence). The CDR3 is 14 residues long. V was shortened by 5 bases and J by 1 base, with 12 bases between the two germline ends. CDR3 protein: CASRNTFSNTEAFF. The CDR3 DNA reads as TGTGCCAGCAGGAATACGTTTTCGAACACTGAAGCTTTCTTT.

This clone was found once. The J gene is TRBJ2-7, the V gene TRBV18; D possibly uses TRBD1 or TRBD2 (5 bases each). Germline CDR1 KGHSH, CDR2 LQKENI. Deletions cut 4 bases from V and 3 bases from J, with 10 bases between. CDR3 length: 13 residues. CDR3 region: CASSLGPDYEQYF. For the CDR3, the DNA is TGTGCCAGCTCACTGGGACCCGACTACGAGCAGTACTTC.